This T cell receptor (beta chain) was sequenced during a study of shared clonotypes between healthy human individuals. Study-level information: CD4 naive and memory got three plates each, CD8 naive two, CD8 memory one.

Division of CD4+ cells produced a CD45RA+ naive subset and a CD45RA-negative memory subset. The table lists this clone with a few counts. What it recognizes is unknown. Clones were read by immunoSEQ multiplex PCR, and TCRdb kept only the in-frame ones, dropping some. The data hold approximately 940,000 clones, with about 80% observed a single time. Study-wide results and caveats: Among donors, sharing of clonotypes was expected to be affected by sequencing depth. When naive CD4 clonotypes were compared across four donors, about 4.8% were shared.

CDR1 is SGHDN, CDR2 FVKESK, per germline. With 1 base removed from V and 7 bases from J, the gap between germline ends came to 20 bases. This CDR3 has 16 amino acids. Input material: memory CD4+ T cells sorted from blood. The subset is: CD45RA-negative fraction. The sequence was obtained from a young man in good health. The chain carries TRBV14 and TRBJ2-7; D call uncertain. The CDR3 bases are TGTGCCAGCAGCCAAGGGTCAGGAACCAGCTCGAGGGAGCAGTACTTC. It translates to CASSQGSGTSSREQYF.